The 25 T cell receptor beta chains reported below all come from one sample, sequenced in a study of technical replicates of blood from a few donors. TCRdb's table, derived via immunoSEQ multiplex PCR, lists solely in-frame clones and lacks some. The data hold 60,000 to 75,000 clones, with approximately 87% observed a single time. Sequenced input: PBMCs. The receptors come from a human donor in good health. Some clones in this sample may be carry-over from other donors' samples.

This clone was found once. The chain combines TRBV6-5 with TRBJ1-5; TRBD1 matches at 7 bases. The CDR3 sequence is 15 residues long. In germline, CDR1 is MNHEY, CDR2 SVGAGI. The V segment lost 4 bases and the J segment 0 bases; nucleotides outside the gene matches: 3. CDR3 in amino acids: CASSSGQASNQPQHF. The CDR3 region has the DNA TGTGCCAGCAGTTCCGGACAGGCTAGCAATCAGCCCCAGCATTTT.

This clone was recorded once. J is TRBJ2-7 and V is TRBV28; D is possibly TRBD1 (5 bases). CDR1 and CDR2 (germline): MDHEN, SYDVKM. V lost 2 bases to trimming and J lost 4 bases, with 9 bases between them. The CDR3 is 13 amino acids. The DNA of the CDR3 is TGTGCCAGCAGTTTAAGAACAGGATACGAGCAGTACTTC. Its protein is CASSLRTGYEQYF.

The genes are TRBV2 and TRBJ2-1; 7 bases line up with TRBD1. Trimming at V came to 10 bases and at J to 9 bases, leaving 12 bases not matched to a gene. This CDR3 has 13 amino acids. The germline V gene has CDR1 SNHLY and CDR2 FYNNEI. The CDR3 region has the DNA TGTGCCACCAGACAGGGAGAGGTGGGTGAGCAGTTCTTC. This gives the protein CATRQGEVGEQFF.

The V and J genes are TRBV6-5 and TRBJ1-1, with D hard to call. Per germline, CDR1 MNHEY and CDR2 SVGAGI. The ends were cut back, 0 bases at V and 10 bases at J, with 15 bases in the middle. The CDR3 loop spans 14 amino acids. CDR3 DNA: TGTGCCAGCAGTTACTCGTCCCCTACCATTGGAGCTTTCTTT. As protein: CASSYSSPTIGAFF.

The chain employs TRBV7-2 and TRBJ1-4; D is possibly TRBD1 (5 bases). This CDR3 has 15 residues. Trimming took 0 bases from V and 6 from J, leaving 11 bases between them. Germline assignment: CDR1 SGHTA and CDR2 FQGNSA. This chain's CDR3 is CASSLARQGYEKLFF. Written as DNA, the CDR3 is TGTGCCAGCAGCTTAGCGCGGCAGGGCTATGAAAAACTGTTTTTT.

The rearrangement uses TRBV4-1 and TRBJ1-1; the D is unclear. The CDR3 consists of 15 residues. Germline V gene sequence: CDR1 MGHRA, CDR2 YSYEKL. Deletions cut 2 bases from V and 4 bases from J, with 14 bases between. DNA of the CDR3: TGCGCCAGCAGCCAATCCCGGGATTGGGGCACTGAAGCTTTCTTT. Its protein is CASSQSRDWGTEAFF.

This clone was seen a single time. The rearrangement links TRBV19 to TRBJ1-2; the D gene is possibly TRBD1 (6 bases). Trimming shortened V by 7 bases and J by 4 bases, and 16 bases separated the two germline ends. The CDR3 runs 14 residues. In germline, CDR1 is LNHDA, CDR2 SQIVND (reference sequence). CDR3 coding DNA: TGTGCCAGTATTCCATCCGACAGGCTCTATGGCTACACCTTC. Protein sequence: CASIPSDRLYGYTF.

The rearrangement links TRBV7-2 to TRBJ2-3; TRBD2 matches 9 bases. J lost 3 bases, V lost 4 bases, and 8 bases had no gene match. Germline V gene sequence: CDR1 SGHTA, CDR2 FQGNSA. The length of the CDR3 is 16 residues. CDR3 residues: CASSWVSGGSTDTQYF. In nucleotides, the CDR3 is TGTGCCAGCAGCTGGGTTAGCGGGGGTAGTACAGATACGCAGTATTTT.

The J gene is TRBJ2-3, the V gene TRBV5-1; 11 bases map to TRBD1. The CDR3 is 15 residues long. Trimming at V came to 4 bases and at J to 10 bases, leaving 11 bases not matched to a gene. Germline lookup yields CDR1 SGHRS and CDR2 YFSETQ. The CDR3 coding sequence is TGCGCCAGCAGCATCGGACAGGGGGCAATTGCTTCGCAGTATTTT. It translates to CASSIGQGAIASQYF.

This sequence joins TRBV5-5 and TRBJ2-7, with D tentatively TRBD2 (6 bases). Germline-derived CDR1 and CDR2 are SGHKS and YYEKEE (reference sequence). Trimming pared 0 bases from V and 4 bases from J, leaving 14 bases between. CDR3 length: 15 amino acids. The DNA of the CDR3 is TGTGCCAGCAGCTTGGCCATGGGGGGTTGGTACGAGCAGTACTTC. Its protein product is CASSLAMGGWYEQYF.

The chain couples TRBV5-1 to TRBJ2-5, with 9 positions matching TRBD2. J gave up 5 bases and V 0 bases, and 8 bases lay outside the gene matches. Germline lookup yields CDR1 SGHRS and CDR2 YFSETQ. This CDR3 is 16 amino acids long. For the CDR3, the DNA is TGCGCCAGCAGCTTGGCCTCTGCGGGAGGGCCGGAGACCCAGTACTTC. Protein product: CASSLASAGGPETQYF.

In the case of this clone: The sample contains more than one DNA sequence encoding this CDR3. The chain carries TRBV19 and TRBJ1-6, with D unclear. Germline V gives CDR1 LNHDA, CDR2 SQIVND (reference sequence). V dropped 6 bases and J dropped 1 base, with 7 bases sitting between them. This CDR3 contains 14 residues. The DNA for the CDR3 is TGTGCCAGTAGCCTGAGTTCCTATAATTCACCCCTCCACTTT. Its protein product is CASSLSSYNSPLHF.

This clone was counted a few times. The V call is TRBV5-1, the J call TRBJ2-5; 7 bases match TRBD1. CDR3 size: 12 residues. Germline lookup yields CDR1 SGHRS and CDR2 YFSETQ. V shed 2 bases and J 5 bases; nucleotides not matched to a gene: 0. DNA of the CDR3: TGCGCCAGCAGCTTACAGGGGGAGACCCAGTACTTC. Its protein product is CASSLQGETQYF.

The CDR3 here is CASSQEVWGSAGELFF. The CDR3 DNA follows: TGCGCCAGCAGCCAAGAAGTCTGGGGTAGCGCCGGGGAGCTGTTTTTT. V usage is TRBV4-1 and J usage is TRBJ2-2; D is perhaps TRBD2 (5 bases). Germline lookup yields CDR1 MGHRA and CDR2 YSYEKL. This CDR3 is built from 16 residues. The V gene lost 0 bases and the J gene lost 6 bases, with 14 bases spanning the gap.

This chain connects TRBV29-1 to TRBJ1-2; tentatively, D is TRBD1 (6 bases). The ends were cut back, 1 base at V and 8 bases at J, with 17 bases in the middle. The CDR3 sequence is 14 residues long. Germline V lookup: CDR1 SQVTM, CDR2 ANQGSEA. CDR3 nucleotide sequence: TGCAGCGTTGAAGCGTTCCAGGGGAACCGCGGCTACACCTTC. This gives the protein CSVEAFQGNRGYTF.

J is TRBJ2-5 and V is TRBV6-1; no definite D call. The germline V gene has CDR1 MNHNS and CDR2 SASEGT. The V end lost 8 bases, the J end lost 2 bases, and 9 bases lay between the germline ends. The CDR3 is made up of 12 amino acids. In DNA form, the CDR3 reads TGTGCCAGCCTGGGCCGTCAAGAGACCCAGTACTTC. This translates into CASLGRQETQYF.

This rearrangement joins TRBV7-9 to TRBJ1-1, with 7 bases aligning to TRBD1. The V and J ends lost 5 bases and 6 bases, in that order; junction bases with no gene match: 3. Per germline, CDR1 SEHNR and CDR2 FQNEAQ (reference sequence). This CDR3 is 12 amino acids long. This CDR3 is CASSKGGSEAFF. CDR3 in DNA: TGTGCCAGCAGCAAAGGGGGCTCTGAAGCTTTCTTT.

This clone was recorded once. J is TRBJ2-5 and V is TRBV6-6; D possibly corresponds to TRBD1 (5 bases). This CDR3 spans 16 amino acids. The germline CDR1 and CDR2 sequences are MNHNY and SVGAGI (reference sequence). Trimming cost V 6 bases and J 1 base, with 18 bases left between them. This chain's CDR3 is CASRDPWGPPQETQYF. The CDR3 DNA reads TGTGCCAGCAGGGACCCTTGGGGCCCGCCCCAAGAGACCCAGTACTTC.

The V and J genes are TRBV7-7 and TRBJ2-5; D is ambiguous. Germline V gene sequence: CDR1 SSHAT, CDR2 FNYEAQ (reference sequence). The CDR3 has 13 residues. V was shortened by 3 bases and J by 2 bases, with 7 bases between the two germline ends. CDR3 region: CASSFRLQETQYF. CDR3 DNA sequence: TGTGCCAGCAGCTTCCGGTTACAAGAGACCCAGTACTTC.

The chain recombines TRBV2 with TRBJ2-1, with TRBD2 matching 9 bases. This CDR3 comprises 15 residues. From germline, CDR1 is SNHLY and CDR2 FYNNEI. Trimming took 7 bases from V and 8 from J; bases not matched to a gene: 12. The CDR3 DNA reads TGTGCCAGCATTCTTGGTAGCGGGAGTAAGGATGAGCAGTTCTTC. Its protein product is CASILGSGSKDEQFF.

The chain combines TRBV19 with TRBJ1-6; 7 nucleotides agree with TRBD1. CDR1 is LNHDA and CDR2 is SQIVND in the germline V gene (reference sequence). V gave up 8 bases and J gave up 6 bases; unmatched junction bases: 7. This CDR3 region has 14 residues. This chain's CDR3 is CASGRGQFNSPLHF. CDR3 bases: TGTGCCAGTGGACGGGGACAGTTTAATTCACCCCTCCACTTT.

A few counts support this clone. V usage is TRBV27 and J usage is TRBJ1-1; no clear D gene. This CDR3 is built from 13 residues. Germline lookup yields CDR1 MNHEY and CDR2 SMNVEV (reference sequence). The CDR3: CASGRWSYTEAFF. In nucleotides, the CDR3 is TGTGCTTCGGGGAGGTGGTCGTACACTGAAGCTTTCTTT.

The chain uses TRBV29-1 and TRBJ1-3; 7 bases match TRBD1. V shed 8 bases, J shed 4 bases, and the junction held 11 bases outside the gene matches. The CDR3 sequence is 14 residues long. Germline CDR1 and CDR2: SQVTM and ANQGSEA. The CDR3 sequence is CSTTGTAEGNTIYF. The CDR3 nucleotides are TGCAGCACTACCGGGACAGCGGAGGGAAACACCATATATTTT.

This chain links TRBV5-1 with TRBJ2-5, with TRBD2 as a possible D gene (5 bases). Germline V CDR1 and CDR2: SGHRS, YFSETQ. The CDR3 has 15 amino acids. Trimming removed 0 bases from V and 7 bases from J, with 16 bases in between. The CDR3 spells CASSLGGTRFGTQYF. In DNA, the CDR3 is TGCGCCAGCAGCTTGGGGGGAACTAGATTCGGGACCCAGTACTTC.

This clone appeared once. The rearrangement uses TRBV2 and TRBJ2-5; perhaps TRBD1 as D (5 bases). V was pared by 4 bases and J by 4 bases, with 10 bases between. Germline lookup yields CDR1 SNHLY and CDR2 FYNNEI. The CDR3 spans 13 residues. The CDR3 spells CASSGVTVETQYF. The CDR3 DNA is TGTGCCAGCAGTGGAGTGACAGTAGAGACCCAGTACTTC.